This TCR beta chain is from a study of cytomegalovirus exposure and HLA in healthy donors. Across the whole study: When 398 donors were genotyped, roughly 78% of them were found to fall in the Caucasian-associated ancestry cluster. Broader study findings: Later work associated roughly 15,000 TCR beta sequences with HLA alleles at 0.05 false discovery rate. A list of more than 150 TCR beta chains associated with cytomegalovirus was given.

The study ran its PCR with 60 Vbeta and 13 Jbeta primers. The assay was immunoSEQ multiplex PCR, and TCRdb's table has in-frame clones only and misses some. The sample yields about 130,000 clones, 70% to 80% seen once. The CDR3 covers 13 residues. The germline V gene has CDR1 SQVTM and CDR2 ANQGSEA. V was pared by 6 bases and J by 10 bases, with 9 bases of the junction left unmatched. In its sample, this clone was seen a few times. Its antigen remains unidentified. The V gene is TRBV29-1, the J gene TRBJ1-4; 9 nucleotides line up with TRBD1. This clonotype originated in a woman aged 60-75 years in good health and CMV-seropositive. The sequenced sample was PBMCs. In nucleotides, the CDR3 is TGCAGCGTCCGGGTTACAGGGGGCGGAAAACTGTTTTTT. Protein product: CSVRVTGGGKLFF.